This TCR beta chain was retrieved from a study of blood T cell repertoires in COVID-19. For the study at large: Sites across the United States, Italy and Spain contributed samples from acute and convalescent COVID-19. PBMCs, B-cell-depleted T cells, or T cells were the source of the cDNA or gDNA that made up the material.

The authors' processing: Researchers report that nucleated cell counts were estimated from reference gene primer amplification. Sequenced by immunoSEQ multiplex PCR; TCRdb stores in-frame clones only, minus some. V, J and clone size reflect that table, while D and trimming were determined from the DNA. The sample records about 300,000 clones, 88% being singletons. This clone was counted once. Trimming stripped 2 bases from V and 2 bases from J, with 8 bases between. Germline-derived CDR1 and CDR2 are SGHRS and YFSETQ. The CDR3 loop spans 13 amino acids. The origin of this receptor is a woman under 40 who had recovered from COVID-19. The genes are TRBV5-1 and TRBJ2-7; perhaps TRBD1 as D (6 bases). The sequenced sample consisted of peripheral blood. In DNA form, the CDR3 reads TGCGCCAGCAGCTTAAACAGGGCCTACGAGCAGTACTTC. Translation gives CASSLNRAYEQYF.